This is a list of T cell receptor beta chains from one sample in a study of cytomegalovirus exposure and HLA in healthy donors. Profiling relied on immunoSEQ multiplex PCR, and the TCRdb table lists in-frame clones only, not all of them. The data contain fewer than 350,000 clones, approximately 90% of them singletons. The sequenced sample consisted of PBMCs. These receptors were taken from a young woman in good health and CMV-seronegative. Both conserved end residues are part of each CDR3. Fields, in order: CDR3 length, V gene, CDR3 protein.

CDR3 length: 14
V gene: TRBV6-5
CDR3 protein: CASSFHGAGETQYF

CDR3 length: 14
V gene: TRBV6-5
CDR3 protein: CASSYGEQPYGYTF

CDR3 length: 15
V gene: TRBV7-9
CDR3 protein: CASSLATSGNQPQHF

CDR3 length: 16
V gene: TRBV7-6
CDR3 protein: CASSLVGPVPNSPLHF

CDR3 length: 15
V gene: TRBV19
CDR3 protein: CASSSEPLSVYEQYF

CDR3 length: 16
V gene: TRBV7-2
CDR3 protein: CASSLRLAGKDNEQFF

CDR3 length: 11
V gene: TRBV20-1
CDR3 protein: CSGQGGNGYTF

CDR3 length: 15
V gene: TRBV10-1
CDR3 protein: CASSESSGDYNEQFF

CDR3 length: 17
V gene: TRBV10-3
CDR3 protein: CAISESLAGGSYNEQFF

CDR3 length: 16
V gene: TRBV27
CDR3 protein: CASSRGRDRESYEQYF

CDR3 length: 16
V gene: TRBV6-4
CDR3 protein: CASSTGQAGVGQPQHF

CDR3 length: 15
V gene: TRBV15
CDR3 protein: CATTPGVQGDYGYTF

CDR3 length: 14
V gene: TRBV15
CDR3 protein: CATSKRTANEKLFF

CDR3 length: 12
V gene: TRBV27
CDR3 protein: CASRTLRGEGAF

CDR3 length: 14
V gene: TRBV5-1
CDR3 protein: CASSGDSQNEKLFF

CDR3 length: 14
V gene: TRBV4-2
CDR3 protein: CASSQELTTGLYTF

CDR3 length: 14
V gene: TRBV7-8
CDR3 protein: CASSSRDRGHEQYF

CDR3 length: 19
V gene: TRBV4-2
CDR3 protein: CASSQLTSGGAPHYNEQFF

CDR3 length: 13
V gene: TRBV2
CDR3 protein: CASSGDRNTEAFF

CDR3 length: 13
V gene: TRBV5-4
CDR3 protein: CASSTPPRGGYTF

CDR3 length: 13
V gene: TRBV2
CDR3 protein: CASSEVTGKKLFF

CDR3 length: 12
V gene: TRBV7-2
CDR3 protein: CASSIYTGELFF

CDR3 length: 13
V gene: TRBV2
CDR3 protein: CASKGQINRPQHF

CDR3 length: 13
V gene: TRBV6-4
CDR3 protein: CASSGGQGETQYF

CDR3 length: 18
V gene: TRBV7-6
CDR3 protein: CASSSTQPDRGVNSPLHF

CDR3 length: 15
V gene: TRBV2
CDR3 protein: CASSEGRTSSYEQYF

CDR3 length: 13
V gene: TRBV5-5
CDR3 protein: CASSWDRDYGYTF

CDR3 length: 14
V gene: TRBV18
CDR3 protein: CASSPGQGWNEQFF

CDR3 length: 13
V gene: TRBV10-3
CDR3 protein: CAISWDSYNEQFF

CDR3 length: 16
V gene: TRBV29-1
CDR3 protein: CSVGRIGTGFKDEQFF

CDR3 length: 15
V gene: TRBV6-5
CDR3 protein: CASSLGGAVQETQYF

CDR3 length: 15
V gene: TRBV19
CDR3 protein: CASKRTDRNYSPLHF

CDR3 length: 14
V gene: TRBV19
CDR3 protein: CASSLQGVGNTIYF

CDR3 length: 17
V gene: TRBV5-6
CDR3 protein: CASSLDPPGGYGNTIYF

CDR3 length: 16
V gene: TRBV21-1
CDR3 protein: CASSKGTGKYHEKLFF

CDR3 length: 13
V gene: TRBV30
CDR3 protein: CAWSSTGDGGYTF

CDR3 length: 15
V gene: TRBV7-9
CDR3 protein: CASSSHRGPNYGYTF

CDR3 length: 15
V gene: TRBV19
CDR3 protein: CASSPPPGWATEAFF

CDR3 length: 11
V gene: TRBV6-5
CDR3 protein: CASSSLREAFF

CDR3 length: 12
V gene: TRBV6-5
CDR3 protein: CASSTGGHEQYF

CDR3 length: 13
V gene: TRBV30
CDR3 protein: CAWSEMNSRGAFF

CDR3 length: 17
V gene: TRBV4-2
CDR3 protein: CASSQGRRGTGGETQYF

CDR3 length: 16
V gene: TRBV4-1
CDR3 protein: CASRLAARTTTGELFF

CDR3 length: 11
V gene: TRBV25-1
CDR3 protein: CASSWGGEQYF

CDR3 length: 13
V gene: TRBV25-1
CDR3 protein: CASGTKASYEQYF

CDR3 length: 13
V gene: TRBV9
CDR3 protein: CASSGSTAGPQHF

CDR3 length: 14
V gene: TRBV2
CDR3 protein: CASSVGQGLYGYTF

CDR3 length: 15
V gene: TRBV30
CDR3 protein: CAWSRLAGDAYEQYF

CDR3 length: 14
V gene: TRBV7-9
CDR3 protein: CASSSAETEYIQYF